This record looks at one T cell receptor beta chain sequence and its context. Its specificity is not known. This specimen belongs to a study of response to subunit inactivated influenza vaccine. Regarding the study as a whole: The authors offered the suggestion that each seasonal influenza vaccination recruits few new T cells.

TCRdb ran MiXCR on the RT-PCR reads and lists one entry per CDR3 protein. The repertoire has around 300,000 distinct CDR3 sequences, 20% to 25% of them found once; the top ten carry about 9.4%. The sample consisted of PBMCs from blood, taken less than 22 months after vaccination. This clonotype originated in a man aged 50 to 69 who received an inactivated influenza vaccine.

CDR3 in DNA: TGTGCCAGCTCACCACAGACAGAGAACACTGAAGCTTTCTTT. Translated, it gives CASSPQTENTEAFF. The chain uses TRBV18 and TRBJ1-1, with a tentative D call TRBD1 (5 bases). V was cut by 1 base and J by 1 base, with 7 bases left in between. This CDR3 contains 14 residues. Germline CDR1 and CDR2: KGHSH and LQKENI.